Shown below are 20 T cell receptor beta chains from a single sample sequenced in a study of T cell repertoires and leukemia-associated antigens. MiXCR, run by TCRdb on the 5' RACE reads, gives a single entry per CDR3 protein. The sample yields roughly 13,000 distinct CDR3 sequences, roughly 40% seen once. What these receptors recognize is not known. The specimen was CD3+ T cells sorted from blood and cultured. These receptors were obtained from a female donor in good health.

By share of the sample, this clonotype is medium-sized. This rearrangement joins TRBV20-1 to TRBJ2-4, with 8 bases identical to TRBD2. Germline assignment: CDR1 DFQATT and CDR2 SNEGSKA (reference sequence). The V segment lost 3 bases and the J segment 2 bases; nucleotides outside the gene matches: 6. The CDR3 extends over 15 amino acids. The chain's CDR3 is CSASLRGGPKNIQYF. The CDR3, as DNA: TGCAGTGCTAGCTTACGGGGGGGGCCCAAAAACATTCAGTACTTC.

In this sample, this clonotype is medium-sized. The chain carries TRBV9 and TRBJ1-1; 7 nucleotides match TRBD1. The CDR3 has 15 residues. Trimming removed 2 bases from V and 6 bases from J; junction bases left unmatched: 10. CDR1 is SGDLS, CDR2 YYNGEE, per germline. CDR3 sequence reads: CASSVSRDSKSEAFF. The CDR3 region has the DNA TGTGCCAGCAGCGTTTCTCGGGACAGTAAGTCTGAAGCTTTCTTT.

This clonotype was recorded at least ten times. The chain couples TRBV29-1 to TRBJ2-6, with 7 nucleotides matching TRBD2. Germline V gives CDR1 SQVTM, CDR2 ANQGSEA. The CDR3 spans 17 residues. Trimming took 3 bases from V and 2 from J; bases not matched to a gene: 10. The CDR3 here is CSVDMGPGGTGANVLTF. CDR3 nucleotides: TGCAGCGTTGATATGGGCCCCGGGGGGACTGGGGCCAACGTCCTGACTTTC.

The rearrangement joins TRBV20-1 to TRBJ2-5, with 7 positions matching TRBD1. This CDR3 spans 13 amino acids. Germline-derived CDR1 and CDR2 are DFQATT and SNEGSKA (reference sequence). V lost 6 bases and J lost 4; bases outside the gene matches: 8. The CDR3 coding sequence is TGCAGTGCAGGGGGCGCGGAGGCAGAGACCCAGTACTTC. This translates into CSAGGAEAETQYF.

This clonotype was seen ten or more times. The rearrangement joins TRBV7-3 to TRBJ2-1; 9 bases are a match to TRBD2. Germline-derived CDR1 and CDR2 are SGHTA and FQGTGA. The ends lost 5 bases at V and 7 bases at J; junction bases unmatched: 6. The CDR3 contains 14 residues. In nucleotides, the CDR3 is TGTGCCAGCAGCCAAGCGGGAGGCCGTAATGAGCAGTTCTTC. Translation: CASSQAGGRNEQFF. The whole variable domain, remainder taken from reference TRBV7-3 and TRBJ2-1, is GAGVSQTPSNKVTEKGKYVELRCDPISGHTALYWYRQSLGQGPEFLIYFQGTGAADDSGLPNDRFFAVRPEGSVSTLKIQRTERGDSAVYLCASSQAGGRNEQFFGPGTRLTVL.

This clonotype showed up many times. The CDR3 loop is CASSSRVLGALHQETQYF. For the CDR3, the DNA is TGTGCCAGCAGCTCAAGGGTGTTGGGAGCCCTCCACCAAGAGACCCAGTACTTC. The genes are TRBV7-2 and TRBJ2-5, with D tentatively TRBD2 (5 bases). CDR3 length: 18 residues. The germline CDR1 and CDR2 sequences are SGHTA and FQGNSA. The V end was cut by 4 bases, the J end by 0 bases, with 21 bases between.

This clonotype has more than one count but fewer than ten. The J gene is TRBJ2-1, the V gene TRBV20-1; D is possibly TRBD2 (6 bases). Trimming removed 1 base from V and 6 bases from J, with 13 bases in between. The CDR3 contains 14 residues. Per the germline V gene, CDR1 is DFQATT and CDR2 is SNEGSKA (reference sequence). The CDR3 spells CSARAGRWSNEQFF. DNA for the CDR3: TGCAGTGCTAGAGCCGGGAGATGGAGCAATGAGCAGTTCTTC.

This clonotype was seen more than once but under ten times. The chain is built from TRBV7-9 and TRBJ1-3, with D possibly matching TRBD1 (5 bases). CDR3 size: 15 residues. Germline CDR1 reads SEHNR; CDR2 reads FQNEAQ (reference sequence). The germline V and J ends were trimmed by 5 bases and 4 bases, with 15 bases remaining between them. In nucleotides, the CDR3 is TGTGCCAGCAGCCAATACCGGGACGGAGGAAACACCATATATTTT. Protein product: CASSQYRDGGNTIYF.

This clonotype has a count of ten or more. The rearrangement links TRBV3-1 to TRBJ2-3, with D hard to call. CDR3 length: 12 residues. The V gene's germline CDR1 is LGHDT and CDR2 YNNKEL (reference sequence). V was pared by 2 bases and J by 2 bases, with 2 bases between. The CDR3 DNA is TGTGCCAGCAGCCAACTCACAGATACGCAGTATTTT. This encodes CASSQLTDTQYF.

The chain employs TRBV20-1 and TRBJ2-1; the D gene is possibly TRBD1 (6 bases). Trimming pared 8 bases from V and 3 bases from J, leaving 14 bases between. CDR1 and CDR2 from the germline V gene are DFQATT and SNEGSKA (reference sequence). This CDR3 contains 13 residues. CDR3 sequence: CSTRTTGYNEQFF. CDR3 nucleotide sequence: TGCAGTACTCGGACGACAGGCTACAATGAGCAGTTCTTC.

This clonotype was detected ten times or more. The chain's CDR3 is CAIAALDTQYF. The DNA of the CDR3 is TGTGCCATCGCGGCCCTAGATACGCAGTATTTT. This chain links TRBV10-3 with TRBJ2-3; D is uncertain. This CDR3 spans 11 amino acids. Germline lookup yields CDR1 ENHRY and CDR2 SYGVKD. Trimming pared 8 bases from V and 5 bases from J, leaving 8 bases between.

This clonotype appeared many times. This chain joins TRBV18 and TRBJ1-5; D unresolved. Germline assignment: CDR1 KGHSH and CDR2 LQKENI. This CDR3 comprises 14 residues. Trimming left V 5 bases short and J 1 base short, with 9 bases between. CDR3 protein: CASSNRASNQPQHF. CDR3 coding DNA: TGTGCCAGCTCAAATAGGGCGAGCAATCAGCCCCAGCATTTT.

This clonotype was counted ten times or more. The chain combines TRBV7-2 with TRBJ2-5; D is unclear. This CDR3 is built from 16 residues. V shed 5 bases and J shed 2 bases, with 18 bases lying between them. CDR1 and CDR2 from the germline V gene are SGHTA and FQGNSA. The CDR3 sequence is CASSPHSRLEQETQYF. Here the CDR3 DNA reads TGTGCCAGCAGCCCGCACTCAAGACTGGAACAAGAGACCCAGTACTTC.

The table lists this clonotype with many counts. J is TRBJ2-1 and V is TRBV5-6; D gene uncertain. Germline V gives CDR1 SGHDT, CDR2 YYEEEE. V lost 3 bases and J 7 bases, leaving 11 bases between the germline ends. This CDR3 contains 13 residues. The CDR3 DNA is TGTGCCAGCAGCTCCCTTGGGCGGAATGAGCAGTTCTTC. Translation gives CASSSLGRNEQFF.

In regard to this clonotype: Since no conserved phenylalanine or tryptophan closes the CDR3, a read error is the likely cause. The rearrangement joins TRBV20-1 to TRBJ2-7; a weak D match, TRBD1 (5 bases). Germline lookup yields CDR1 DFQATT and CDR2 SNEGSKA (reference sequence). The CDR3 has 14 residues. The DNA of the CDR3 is TGCAGCGCTAGAGAGGCAGGGATAGACTACGAGCAGTACTAC. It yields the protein CSAREAGIDYEQYY.

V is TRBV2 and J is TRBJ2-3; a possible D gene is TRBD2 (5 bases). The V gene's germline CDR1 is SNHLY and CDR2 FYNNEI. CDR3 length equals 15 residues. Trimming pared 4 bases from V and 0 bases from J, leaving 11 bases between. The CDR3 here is CASSARVDSTDTQYF. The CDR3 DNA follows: TGTGCCAGCAGTGCGAGGGTCGATAGCACAGATACGCAGTATTTT.

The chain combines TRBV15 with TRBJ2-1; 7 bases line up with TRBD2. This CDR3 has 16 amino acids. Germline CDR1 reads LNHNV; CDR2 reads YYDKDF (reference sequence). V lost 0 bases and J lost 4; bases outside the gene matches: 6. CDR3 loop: CATSRDGTIGYNEQFF. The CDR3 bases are TGTGCCACCAGCAGAGACGGGACTATCGGGTACAATGAGCAGTTCTTC.

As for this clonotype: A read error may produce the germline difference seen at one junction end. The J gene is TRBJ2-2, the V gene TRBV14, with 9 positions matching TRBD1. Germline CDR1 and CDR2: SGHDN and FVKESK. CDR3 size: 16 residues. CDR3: CASSPLRGQGTGEQFF. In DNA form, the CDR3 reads TGCGCCAGCAGCCCGTTGCGGGGACAGGGCACCGGGGAGCAGTTTTTT.

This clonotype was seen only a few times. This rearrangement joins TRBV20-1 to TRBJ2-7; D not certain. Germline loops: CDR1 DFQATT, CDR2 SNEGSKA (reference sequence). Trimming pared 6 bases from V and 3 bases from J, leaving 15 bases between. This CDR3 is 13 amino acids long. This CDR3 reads CSAGSGPHYEQYF. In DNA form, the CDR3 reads TGCAGTGCAGGTTCAGGACCCCACTACGAGCAGTACTTC.

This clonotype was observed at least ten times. CDR3 in amino acids: CASSLGRGANYGYTF. In DNA form, the CDR3 reads TGTGCCAGCAGTTTAGGGAGGGGAGCTAACTATGGCTACACCTTC. V is TRBV27 and J is TRBJ1-2, with TRBD1 as a possible D gene (5 bases). Trimming removed 2 bases from V and 0 bases from J, with 10 bases in between. CDR1 is MNHEY and CDR2 is SMNVEV in the germline V gene (reference sequence). The CDR3 has 15 residues.